The 3 T cell receptor beta chains below come from one sample, sequenced in a study of blood T cell repertoires in COVID-19. Using immunoSEQ multiplex PCR, the repertoire was profiled, and TCRdb retains in-frame clones only, with some absent. The sample consists of about 140,000 clones, less than 90% of them appearing once. Sequenced sample: peripheral blood. The receptors stem from a human donor with COVID-19, enrolled during active disease. The donor label of this sample is uncertain.

This clone was picked up one time. The V and J genes are TRBV5-7 and TRBJ1-1; no clear D. TRBV5-7 is reported as an ORF; its role is uncertain. This CDR3 has 17 amino acids. V gave up 3 bases and J gave up 1 base, with 19 bases separating them. CDR3 nucleotides: TGTGCCAGCAGCTCAACACAGCAGCCGTATCCGAACACTGAAGCTTTCTTT. This sequence encodes CASSSTQQPYPNTEAFF.

The J gene is TRBJ2-1, the V gene TRBV6-5; D is unclear. From germline, CDR1 is MNHEY and CDR2 SVGAGI. V lost 2 bases and J 9 bases, leaving 11 bases between the germline ends. This CDR3 is built from 13 residues. The CDR3 loop is CASSYVNSGEQFF. The CDR3 DNA is TGTGCCAGCAGTTACGTAAACTCGGGTGAGCAGTTCTTC.

The V call is TRBV25-1, the J call TRBJ2-1; 8 positions agree with TRBD1. The V segment lost 4 bases and the J segment 15 bases; nucleotides outside the gene matches: 11. The CDR3 is 13 residues long. Germline V lookup: CDR1 MGHDK, CDR2 SYGVNS. The CDR3 here is CASSGDRIKSLFF. In nucleotides, the CDR3 is TGTGCCAGCAGTGGGGACAGGATCAAAAGTCTGTTCTTC.